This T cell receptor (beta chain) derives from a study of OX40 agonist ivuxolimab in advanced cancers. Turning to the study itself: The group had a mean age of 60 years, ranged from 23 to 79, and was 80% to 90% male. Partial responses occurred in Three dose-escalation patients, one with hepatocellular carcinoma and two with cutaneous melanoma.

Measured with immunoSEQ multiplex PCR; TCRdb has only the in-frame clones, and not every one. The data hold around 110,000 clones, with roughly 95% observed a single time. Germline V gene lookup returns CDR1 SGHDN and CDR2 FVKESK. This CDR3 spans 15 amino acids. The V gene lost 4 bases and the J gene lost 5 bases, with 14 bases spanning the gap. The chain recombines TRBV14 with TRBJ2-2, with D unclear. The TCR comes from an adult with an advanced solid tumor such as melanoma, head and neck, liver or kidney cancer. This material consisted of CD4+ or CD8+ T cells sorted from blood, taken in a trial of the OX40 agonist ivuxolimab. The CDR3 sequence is CASSPLGVGTGELFF. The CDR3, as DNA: TGTGCCAGCAGCCCCCTTGGGGTAGGGACCGGGGAGCTGTTTTTT.